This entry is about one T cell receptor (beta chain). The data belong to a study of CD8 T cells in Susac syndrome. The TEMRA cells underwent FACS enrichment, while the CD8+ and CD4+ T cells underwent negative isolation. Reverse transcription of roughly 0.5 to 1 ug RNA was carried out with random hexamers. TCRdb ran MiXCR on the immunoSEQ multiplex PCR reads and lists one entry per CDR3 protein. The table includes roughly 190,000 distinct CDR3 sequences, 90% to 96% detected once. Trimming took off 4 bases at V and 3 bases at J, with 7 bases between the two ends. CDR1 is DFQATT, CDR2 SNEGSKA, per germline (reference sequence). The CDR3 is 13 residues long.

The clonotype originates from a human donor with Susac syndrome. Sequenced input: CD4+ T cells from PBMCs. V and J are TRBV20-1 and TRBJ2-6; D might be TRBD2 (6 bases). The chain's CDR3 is CSATGGGANVLTF. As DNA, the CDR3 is TGCAGTGCTACCGGGGGTGGGGCCAACGTCCTGACTTTC.